This T cell receptor (beta chain) is from a study of blood T cells in healthy people across ages. The CDR3 length is 13 residues. Per germline, CDR1 SQVTM and CDR2 ANQGSEA. A sample-barcoded 5' primer and a J-beta primer mix were used in a second PCR of roughly 7 to 11 cycles. Carrying 12 random nucleotides, a template-switch adaptor labeled each individual cDNA molecule. The yield of each sample was at least 2.5 million CDR3-containing paired-end reads. Each CDR3 protein gets one entry after TCRdb re-called the 5' RACE reads with MiXCR. The sample shows about 680,000 distinct CDR3 sequences, approximately 50% of them seen only once. Note on this clonotype: A read error may produce the germline difference seen at one junction end.

Donation came from healthy Caucasian individuals in Russia who were aged roughly 6 to 100. Samples each yielded at least 6 micrograms of total RNA. The sequence came from a woman aged 55-70 years in good health. The sample was blood. The chain is built from TRBV29-1 and TRBJ2-5, with D uncertain. CDR3 nucleotide sequence: TGCAGCGGTGAAGGCGGAGCGAGAGAGACCCAGTACTTC. Residues: CSGEGGARETQYF.